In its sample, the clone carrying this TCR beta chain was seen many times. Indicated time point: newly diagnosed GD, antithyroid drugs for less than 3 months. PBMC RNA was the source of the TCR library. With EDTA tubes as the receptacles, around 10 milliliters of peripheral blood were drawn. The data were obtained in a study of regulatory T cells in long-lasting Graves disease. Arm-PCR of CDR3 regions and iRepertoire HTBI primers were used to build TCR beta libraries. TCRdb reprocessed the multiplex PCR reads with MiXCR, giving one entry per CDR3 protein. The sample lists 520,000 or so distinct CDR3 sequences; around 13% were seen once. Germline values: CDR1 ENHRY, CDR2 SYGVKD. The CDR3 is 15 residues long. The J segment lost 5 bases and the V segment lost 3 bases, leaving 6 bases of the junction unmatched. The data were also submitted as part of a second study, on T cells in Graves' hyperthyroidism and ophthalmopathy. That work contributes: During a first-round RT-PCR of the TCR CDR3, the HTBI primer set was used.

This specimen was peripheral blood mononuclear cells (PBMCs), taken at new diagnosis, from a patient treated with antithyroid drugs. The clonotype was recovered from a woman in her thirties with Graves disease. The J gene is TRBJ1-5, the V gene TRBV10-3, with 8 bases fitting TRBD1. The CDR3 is CAISDGGTGDQPQHF. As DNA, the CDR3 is TGTGCCATCAGTGATGGGGGGACAGGCGATCAGCCCCAGCATTTT.